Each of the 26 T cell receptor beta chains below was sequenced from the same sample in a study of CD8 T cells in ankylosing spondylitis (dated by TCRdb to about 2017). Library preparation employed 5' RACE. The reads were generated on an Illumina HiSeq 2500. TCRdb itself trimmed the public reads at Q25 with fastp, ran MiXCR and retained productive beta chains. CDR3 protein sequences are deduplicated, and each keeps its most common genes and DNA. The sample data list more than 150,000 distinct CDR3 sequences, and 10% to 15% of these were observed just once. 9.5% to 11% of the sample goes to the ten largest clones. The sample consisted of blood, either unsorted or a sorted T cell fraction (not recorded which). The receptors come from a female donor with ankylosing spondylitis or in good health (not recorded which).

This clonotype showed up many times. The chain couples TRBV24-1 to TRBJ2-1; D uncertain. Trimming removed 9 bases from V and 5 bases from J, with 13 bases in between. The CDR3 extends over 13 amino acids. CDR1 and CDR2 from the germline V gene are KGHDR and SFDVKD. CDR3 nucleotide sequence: TGTGCCACCGGAGTAGGCATTAACAATGAGCAGTTCTTC. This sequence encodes CATGVGINNEQFF.

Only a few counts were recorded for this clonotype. CDR3 sequence (DNA): TGTGCCAGCAGCGTGGGAGGACAGGGCCATGGCTACACCTTC. Translated: CASSVGGQGHGYTF. V and J are TRBV9 and TRBJ1-2, with 8 positions matching TRBD1. Unmatched junction bases numbered 6, after V lost 2 bases and J lost 6 bases. CDR1 and CDR2 from the germline V gene are SGDLS and YYNGEE. The CDR3 extends over 14 amino acids.

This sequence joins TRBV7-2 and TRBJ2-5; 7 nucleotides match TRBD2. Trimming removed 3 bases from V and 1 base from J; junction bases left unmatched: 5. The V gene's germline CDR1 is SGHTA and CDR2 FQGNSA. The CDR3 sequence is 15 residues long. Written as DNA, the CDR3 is TGTGCCAGCAGCTTTGGGGGGGACTTCCAAGAGACCCAGTACTTC. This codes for CASSFGGDFQETQYF.

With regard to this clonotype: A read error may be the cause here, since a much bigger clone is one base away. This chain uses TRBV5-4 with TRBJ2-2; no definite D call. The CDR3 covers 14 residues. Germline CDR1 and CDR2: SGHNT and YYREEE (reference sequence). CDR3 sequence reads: CAGSLDWGTGELFF. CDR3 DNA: TGTGCCGGCAGCTTGGATTGGGGAACCGGGGAGCTGTTTTTT.

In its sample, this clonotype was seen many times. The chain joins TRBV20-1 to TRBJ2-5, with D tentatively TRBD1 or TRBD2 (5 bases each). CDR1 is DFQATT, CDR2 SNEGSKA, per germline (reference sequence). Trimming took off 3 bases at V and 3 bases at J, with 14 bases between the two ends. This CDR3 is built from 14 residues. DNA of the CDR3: TGCAGTGCTAGTCGGTGGGGGATCGAAGAGACCCAGTACTTC. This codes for CSASRWGIEETQYF.

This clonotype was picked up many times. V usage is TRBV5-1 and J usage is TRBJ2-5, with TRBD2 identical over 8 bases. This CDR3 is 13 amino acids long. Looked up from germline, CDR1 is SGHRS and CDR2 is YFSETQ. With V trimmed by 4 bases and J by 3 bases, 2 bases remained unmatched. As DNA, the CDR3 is TGCGCCAGCAGCGTGGGACTAGAAGAGACCCAGTACTTC. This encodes CASSVGLEETQYF.

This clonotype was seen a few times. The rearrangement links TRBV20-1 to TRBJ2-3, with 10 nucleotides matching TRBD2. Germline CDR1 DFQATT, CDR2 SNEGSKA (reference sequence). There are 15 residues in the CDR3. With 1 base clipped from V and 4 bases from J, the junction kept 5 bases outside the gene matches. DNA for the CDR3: TGCAGTGCTAGAGTCCCTAGCGGGAGCGCAGATACGCAGTATTTT. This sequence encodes CSARVPSGSADTQYF.

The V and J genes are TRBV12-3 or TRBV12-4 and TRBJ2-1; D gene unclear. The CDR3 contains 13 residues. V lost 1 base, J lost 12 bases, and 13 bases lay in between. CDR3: CASSLVPRLGQFF. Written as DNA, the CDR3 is TGTGCCAGCAGTTTAGTCCCGCGCTTAGGGCAGTTCTTC.

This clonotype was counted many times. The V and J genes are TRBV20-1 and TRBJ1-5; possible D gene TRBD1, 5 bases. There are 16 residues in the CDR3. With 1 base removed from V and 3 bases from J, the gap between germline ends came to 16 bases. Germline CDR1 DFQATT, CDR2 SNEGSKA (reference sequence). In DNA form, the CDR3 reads TGCAGTGCTAGAGTTTGGTTAGGGACGCCCAATCAGCCCCAGCATTTT. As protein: CSARVWLGTPNQPQHF.

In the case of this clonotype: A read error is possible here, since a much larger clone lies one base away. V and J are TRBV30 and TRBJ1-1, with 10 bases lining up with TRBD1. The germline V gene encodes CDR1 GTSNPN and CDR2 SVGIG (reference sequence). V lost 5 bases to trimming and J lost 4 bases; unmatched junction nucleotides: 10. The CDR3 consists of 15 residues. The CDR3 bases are TGTGCCTGGGAAAGACAGGGGGCCGGGAGCACTGAAGCTTTCTTT. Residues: CAWERQGAGSTEAFF.

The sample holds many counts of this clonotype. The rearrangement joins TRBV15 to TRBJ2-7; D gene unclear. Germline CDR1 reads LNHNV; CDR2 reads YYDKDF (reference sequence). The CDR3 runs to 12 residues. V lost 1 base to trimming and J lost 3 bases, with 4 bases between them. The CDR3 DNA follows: TGTGCCACCAGCAGAGCGAACTACGAGCAGTACTTC. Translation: CATSRANYEQYF.

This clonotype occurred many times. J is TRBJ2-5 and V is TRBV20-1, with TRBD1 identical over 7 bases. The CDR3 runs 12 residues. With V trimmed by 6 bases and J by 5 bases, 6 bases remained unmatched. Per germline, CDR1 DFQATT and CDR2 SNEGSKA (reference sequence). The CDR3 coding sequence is TGCAGTGCACCGGGACAGACGGAGACCCAGTACTTC. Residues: CSAPGQTETQYF.

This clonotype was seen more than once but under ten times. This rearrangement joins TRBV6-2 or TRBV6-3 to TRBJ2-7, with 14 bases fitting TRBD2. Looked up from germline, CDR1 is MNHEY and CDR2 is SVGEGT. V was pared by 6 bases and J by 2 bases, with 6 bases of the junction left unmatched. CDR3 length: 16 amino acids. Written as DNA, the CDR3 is TGTGCCAGCAGCCCCGGACTAGCGGGAGGAACCTACGAGCAGTACTTC. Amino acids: CASSPGLAGGTYEQYF.

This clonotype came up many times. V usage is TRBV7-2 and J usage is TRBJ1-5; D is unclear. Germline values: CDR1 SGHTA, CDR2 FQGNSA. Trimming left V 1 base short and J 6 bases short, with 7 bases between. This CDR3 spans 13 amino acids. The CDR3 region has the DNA TGTGCCAGCAGCTTAGGGAGGCGTCAGCCCCAGCATTTT. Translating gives CASSLGRRQPQHF. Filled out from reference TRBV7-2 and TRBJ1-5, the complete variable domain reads GAGVSQSPSNKVTEKGKDVELRCDPISGHTALYWYRQSLGQGLEFLIYFQGNSAPDKSGLPSDRFSAERTGGSVSTLTIQRTQQEDSAVYLCASSLGRRQPQHFGDGTRLSIL.

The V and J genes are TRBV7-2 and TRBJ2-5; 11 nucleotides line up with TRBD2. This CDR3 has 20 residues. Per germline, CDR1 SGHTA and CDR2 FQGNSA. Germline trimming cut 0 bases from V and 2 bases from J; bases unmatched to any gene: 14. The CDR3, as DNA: TGTGCCAGCAGCTTAGCCTCCAGACTAGCGGGGTTCCTTCCACAAGAGACCCAGTACTTC. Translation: CASSLASRLAGFLPQETQYF.

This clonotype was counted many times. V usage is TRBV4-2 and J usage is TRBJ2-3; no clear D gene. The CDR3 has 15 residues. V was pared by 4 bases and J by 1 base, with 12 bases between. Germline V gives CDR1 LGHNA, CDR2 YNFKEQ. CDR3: CASSLQASGTDTQYF. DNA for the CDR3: TGTGCCAGCAGCCTTCAGGCTTCTGGCACAGATACGCAGTATTTT.

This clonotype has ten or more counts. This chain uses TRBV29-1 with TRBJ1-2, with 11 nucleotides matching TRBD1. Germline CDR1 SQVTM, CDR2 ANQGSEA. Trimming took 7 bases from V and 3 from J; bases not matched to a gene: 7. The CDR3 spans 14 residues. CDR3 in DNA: TGCAGCGGGTGGACAGGGGGCGAAGACTATGGCTACACCTTC. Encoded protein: CSGWTGGEDYGYTF.

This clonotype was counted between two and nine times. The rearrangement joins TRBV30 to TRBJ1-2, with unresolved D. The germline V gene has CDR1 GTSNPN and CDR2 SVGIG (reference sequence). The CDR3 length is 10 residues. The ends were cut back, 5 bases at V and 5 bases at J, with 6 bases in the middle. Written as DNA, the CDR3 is TGTGCCTGGTCCGGGTATGGCTACACCTTC. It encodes CAWSGYGYTF. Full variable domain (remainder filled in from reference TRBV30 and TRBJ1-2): SQTIHQWPATLVQPVGSPLSLECTVEGTSNPNLYWYRQAAGRGLQLLFYSVGIGQISSEVPQNLSASRPQDRQFILSSKKLLLSDSGFYLCAWSGYGYTFGSGTRLTVV.

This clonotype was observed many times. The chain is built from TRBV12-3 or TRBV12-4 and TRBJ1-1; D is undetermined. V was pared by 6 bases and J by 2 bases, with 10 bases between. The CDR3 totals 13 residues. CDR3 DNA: TGTGCCAGCAGCCCGGCGAGCAACACTGAAGCTTTCTTT. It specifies CASSPASNTEAFF.

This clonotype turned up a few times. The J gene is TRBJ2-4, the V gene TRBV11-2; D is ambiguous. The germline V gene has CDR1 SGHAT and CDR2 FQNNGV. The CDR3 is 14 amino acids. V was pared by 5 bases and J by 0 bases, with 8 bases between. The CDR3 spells CASSALVAKNIQYF. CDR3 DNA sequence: TGTGCCAGCAGCGCCTTAGTAGCCAAAAACATTCAGTACTTC.

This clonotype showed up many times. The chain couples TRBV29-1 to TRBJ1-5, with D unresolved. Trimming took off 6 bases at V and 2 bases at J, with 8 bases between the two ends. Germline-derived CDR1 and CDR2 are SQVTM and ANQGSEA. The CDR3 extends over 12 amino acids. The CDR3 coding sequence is TGCAGCGTGAGGGAGGGCAATCAGCCCCAGCATTTT. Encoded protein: CSVREGNQPQHF.

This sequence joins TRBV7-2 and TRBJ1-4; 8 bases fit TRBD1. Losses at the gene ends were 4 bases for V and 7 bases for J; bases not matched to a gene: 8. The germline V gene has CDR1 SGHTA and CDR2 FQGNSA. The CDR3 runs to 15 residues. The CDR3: CASSSRTGSSEKLFF. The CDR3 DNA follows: TGTGCCAGCAGCTCCCGGACAGGGTCGAGTGAAAAACTGTTTTTT.

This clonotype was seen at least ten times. Written as DNA, the CDR3 is TGCGCCAGCAGCCAAGATTTTTCTCGCTATGGCTACACCTTC. It encodes CASSQDFSRYGYTF. This chain connects TRBV4-3 to TRBJ1-2; D gene unclear. The germline CDR1 and CDR2 sequences are LGHNA and YSLEER. The CDR3 sequence is 14 residues long. V lost 0 bases to trimming and J lost 4 bases, with 9 bases between them.

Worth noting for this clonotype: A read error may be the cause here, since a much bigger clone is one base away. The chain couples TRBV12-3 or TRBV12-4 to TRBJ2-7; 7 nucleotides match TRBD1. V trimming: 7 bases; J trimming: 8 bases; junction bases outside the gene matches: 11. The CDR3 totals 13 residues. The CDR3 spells CASNTEDRAKQYF. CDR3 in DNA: TGTGCCAGCAATACTGAAGACAGGGCCAAGCAGTACTTC.

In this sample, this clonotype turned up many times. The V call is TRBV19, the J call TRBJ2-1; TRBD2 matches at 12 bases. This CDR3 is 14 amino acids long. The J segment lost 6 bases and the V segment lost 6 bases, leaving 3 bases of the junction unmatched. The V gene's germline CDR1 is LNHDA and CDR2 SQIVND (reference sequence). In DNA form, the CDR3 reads TGTGCCAGTAGACTGACTAGCGGGAGCAATGAGCAGTTCTTC. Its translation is CASRLTSGSNEQFF.

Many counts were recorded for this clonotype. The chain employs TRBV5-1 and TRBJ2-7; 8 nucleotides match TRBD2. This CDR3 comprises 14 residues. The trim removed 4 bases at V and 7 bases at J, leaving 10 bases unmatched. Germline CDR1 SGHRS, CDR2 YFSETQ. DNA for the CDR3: TGCGCCAGCAGCCAAAGCGGGGGCCTCTGGGAGCAGTACTTC. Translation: CASSQSGGLWEQYF.